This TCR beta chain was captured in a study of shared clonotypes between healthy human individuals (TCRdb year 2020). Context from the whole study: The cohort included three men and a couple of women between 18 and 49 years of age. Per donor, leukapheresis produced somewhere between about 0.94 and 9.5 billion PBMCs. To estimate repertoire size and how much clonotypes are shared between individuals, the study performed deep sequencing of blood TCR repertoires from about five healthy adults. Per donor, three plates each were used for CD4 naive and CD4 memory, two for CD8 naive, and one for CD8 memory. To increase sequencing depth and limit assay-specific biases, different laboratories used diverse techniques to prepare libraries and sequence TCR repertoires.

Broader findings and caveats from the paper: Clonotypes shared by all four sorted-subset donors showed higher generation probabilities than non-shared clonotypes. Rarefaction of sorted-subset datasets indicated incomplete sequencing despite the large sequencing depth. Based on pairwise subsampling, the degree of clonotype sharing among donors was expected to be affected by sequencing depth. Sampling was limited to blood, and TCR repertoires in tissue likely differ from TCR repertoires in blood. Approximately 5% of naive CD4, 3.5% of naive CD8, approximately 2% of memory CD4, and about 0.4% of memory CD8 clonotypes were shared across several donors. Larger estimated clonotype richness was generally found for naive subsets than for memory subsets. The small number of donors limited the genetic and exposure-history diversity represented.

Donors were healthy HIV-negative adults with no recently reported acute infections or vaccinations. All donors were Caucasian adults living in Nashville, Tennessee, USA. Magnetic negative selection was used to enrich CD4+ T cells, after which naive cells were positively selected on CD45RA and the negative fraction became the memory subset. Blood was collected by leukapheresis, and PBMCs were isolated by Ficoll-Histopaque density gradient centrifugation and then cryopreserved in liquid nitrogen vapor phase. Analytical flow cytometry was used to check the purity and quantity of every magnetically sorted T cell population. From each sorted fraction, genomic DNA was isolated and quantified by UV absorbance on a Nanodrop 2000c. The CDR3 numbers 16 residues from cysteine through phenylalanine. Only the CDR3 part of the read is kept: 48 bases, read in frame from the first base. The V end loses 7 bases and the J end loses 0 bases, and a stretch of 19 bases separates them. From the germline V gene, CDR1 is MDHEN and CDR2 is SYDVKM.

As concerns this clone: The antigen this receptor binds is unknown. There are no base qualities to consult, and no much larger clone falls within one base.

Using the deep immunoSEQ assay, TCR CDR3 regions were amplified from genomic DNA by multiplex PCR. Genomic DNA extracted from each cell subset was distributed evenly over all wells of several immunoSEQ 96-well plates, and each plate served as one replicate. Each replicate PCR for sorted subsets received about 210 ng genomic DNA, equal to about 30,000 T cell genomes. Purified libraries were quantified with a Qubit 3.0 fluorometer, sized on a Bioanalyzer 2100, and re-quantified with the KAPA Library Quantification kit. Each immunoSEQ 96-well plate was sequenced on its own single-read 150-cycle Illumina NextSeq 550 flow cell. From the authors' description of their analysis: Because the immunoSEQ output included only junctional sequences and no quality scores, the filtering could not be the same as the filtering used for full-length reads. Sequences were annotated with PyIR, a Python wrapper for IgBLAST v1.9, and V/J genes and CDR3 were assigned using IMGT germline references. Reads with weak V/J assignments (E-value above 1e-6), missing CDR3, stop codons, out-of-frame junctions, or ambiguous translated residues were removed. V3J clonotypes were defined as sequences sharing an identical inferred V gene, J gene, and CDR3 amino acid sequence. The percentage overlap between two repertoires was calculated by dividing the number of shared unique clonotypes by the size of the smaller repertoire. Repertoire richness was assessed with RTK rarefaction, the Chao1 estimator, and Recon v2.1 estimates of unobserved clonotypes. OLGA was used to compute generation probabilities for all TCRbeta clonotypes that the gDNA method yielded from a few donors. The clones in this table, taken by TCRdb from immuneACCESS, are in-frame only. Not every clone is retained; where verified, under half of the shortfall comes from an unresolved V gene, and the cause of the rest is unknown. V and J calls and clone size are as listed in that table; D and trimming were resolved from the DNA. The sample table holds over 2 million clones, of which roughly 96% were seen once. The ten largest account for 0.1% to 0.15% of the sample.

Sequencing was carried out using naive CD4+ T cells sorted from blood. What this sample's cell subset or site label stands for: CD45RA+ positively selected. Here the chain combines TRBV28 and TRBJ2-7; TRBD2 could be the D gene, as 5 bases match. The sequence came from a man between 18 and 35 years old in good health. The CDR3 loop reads CASTAAGRLSSYEQYF. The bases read TGTGCCAGCACCGCTGCGGGCAGATTGAGCTCCTACGAGCAGTACTTC.